This T cell receptor beta chain was identified during a study of Graves' ophthalmopathy and Graves' hyperthyroidism. Study results and caveats: Ophthalmopathy versus stable hyperthyroidism: 13-signature model gave 85% to 90% sensitivity, roughly 81% specificity. Most clonotypes expanded in thyroid above 0.001 frequency were present in blood too.

Germline V CDR1 and CDR2: SEHNR, FQNEAQ (reference sequence). Trimming cost V 6 bases and J 4 bases, with 16 bases left between them. This CDR3 has 14 residues. From RNA, the CDR3 regions of TCR beta chains were amplified and sequenced. HTBI primers served in a first-round RT-PCR, which a second-round multiplex PCR followed. TCRdb reanalysed the multiplex PCR reads using MiXCR and keeps one entry per CDR3 protein. The sample records a few hundred thousand distinct CDR3 sequences, roughly 21% being singletons. In its sample, this clonotype was seen many times. Its antigen is currently unknown. The TCR sequence derives from a woman aged 45-65 years with Graves' ophthalmopathy. The source material was peripheral blood. This chain connects TRBV7-9 to TRBJ2-7, with D unresolved. CDR3 coding DNA: TGTGCCAGCAGTTCGACAACCCCGGCGTACGAGCAGTACTTC. It yields the protein CASSSTTPAYEQYF. Complete variable domain (other parts from reference TRBV7-9 and TRBJ2-7): DTGVSQNPRHKITKRGQNVTFRCDPISEHNRLYWYRQTLGQGPEFLTYFQNEAQLEKSRLLSDRFSAERPKGSFSTLEIQRTEQGDSAMYLCASSSTTPAYEQYFGPGTRLTVT.